This is a list of T cell receptor beta chains from one sample in a study of T cells after yellow fever vaccination. TCRdb re-called the 5' RACE reads with MiXCR, one entry per CDR3 protein. Counted here are tens of thousands of distinct CDR3 sequences, about an eighth occurring once; the ten biggest clones make up roughly 25%. The starting material was CD8+ T cells not binding an NS4B(214-222) dextramer, sorted from PBMCs, obtained 21 days after the first yellow fever vaccination. Source of these receptors: a man younger than 30 who received the YFV17D yellow fever vaccine. The CDR3 runs from the conserved cysteine through the conserved F or W. D genes are given only for firm matches. The size of a clone is reported for some rows only, either as once, few or many, or as a class for expanded clones.

>-|-|TRBV7-8|TRBJ1-5
TGTGCCAGCGCCGCGGGGCTGTTTAGCAATCAGCCCCAGCATTTT
CASAAGLFSNQPQHF
>-|-|TRBV9|TRBJ1-5
TGTGCCAGCAGCGAAGGGGGTAATCAGCCCCAGCATTTT
CASSEGGNQPQHF
>-|few|TRBV6-2/TRBV6-3|TRBJ1-1
TGTGCCAGCAGTCCACTAGACGAGGGAGACACTGAAGCTTTCTTT
CASSPLDEGDTEAFF
>-|-|TRBV6-6|TRBJ2-3
TGTGCCAGCAGCTCGGGACTTCAAGATACGCAGTATTTT
CASSSGLQDTQYF
>-|few|TRBV5-1|TRBJ2-7
TGCGCCAGCAGCTTGGGGACTGGCCTCTACGAGCAGTACTTC
CASSLGTGLYEQYF
>TRBD2|-|TRBV6-2/TRBV6-3|TRBJ2-3
TGTGCCACCCTGGGACTATCTACAGATACGCAGTATTTT
CATLGLSTDTQYF
>TRBD1|-|TRBV10-2|TRBJ2-7
TGCGCCAGCAGAACCGGGACAGCACCCTACGACGGGCAGTACTTC
CASRTGTAPYDGQYF
>-|-|TRBV4-1|TRBJ2-2
TGCGCCAGCAGCCTAAGAGAGGTATCCGGGGAGCTGTTTTTT
CASSLREVSGELFF
>-|-|TRBV7-8|TRBJ1-5
TGTGCCAGCAGCTTAGTCCCGGAGGATAGCAATCAGCCCCAGCATTTT
CASSLVPEDSNQPQHF
>TRBD2|-|TRBV9|TRBJ2-3
TGTGCCAGCAGCGGCGAGCGGGGGGGCTGGGCAGATACGCAGTATTTT
CASSGERGGWADTQYF
>-|-|TRBV6-5|TRBJ1-2
TGTGCCAGCAGTTACTCGATGGGAGGTGATGGCTACACCTTC
CASSYSMGGDGYTF
>-|few|TRBV20-1|TRBJ2-7
TGCAGTGCTAGAGGACAGTTTCCCTACGAGCAGTACTTC
CSARGQFPYEQYF
>TRBD1|-|TRBV5-1|TRBJ2-1
TGCGCCAGCAGCGAACTCCGGGACAGGGGCAATGAGCAGTTCTTC
CASSELRDRGNEQFF
>-|few|TRBV29-1|TRBJ2-5
TGCAGCGTGACACGCGGGGCCCTAGAGACCCAGTACTTC
CSVTRGALETQYF
>TRBD2|few|TRBV15|TRBJ2-7
TGTGCCACCAATGCGGGACTAGCTTCCTACGAGCAGTACTTC
CATNAGLASYEQYF
>TRBD2|-|TRBV11-2|TRBJ2-5
TGTGCCAGCAGCCCCGGGACTAGCGCGAGTGAGACCCAGTACTTC
CASSPGTSASETQYF
>-|-|TRBV27|TRBJ2-1
TGTGCCAGCAGTTTACTGGCGGGGAGCCCTTCCTACAATGAGCAGTTCTTC
CASSLLAGSPSYNEQFF
>-|-|TRBV7-9|TRBJ2-5
TGTGCCAGCAGCTTACCTACTAGCTGGGAGACCCAGTACTTC
CASSLPTSWETQYF
>TRBD1|few|TRBV10-3|TRBJ1-6
TGTGCCATCAGTGACCCCCCGGGGGACAGGGGGCTGGGAGGATCACCCCTCCACTTT
CAISDPPGDRGLGGSPLHF
>-|-|TRBV10-3|TRBJ1-4
TGTGCCATCAGTGAGCTCGCGAGCGCAACTAATGAAAAACTGTTTTTT
CAISELASATNEKLFF
>-|few|TRBV5-6|TRBJ2-5
TGTGCCAGCAGCTTGGCGACTACTCAAGAGACCCAGTACTTC
CASSLATTQETQYF
>TRBD2|many|TRBV2|TRBJ2-1
TGTGCCAGCAGTTACGGGGGGGCACCCTACAATGAGCAGTTCTTC
CASSYGGAPYNEQFF
>TRBD2|-|TRBV6-2/TRBV6-3|TRBJ2-1
TGTGCCAGCAGTCCCGGGTCAAGCGGGGGGGCGGCGTACAATGAGCAGTTCTTC
CASSPGSSGGAAYNEQFF
>-|few|TRBV4-3|TRBJ1-6
TGCGCCAGCAGCCCGGGGCCGGTAAGAATTAATTCACCCCTCCACTTT
CASSPGPVRINSPLHF
>-|-|TRBV7-9|TRBJ1-1
TGTGCCAGCAGCTTAGACCCTGGCAGGGACGCTTTCTTT
CASSLDPGRDAFF
>TRBD2|few|TRBV7-2|TRBJ2-5
TGTGCCAGCAGTCACCGACTAGCGGGGTTCCAAGAGACCCAGTACTTC
CASSHRLAGFQETQYF
>-|-|TRBV3-1|TRBJ1-6
TGTGCCAGCAGCCAAGATAACTCATGGGGGAATTCACCCCTCCACTTT
CASSQDNSWGNSPLHF
>TRBD1|few|TRBV5-1|TRBJ2-3
TGCGCCAGCAGCTTGGAACAGGGGGCGCGGGATACGCAGTATTTT
CASSLEQGARDTQYF
>-|-|TRBV5-1|TRBJ2-7
TGCGCCAGCAGCTTGGGGACTTCTCCTTCCTCCTACGAGCAGTACTTC
CASSLGTSPSSYEQYF
>-|few|TRBV11-2|TRBJ2-2
TGTGCCAGCAGCTTAAGACGTAGGCAGGGATACACCGGGGAGCTGTTTTTT
CASSLRRRQGYTGELFF
>-|-|TRBV6-2/TRBV6-3|TRBJ2-7
TGTGCCAGCAGTTACTCGAACGAGCAGTACTTC
CASSYSNEQYF
>TRBD2|-|TRBV20-1|TRBJ2-2
TGCAGTTGTACTCGTGGCGGGGGGCCCATACGAAACACCGGGGAGCTGTTTTTT
CSCTRGGGPIRNTGELFF
>-|few|TRBV7-2|TRBJ1-3
TGTGCCAGCAGCTTCCGTAACTCTGGAAACACCATATATTTT
CASSFRNSGNTIYF
>TRBD1|few|TRBV4-1|TRBJ1-5
TGCGCCAGCAGCCAAGGGACAGGGGAGAATCAGCCCCAGCATTTT
CASSQGTGENQPQHF
>TRBD2|-|TRBV7-8|TRBJ2-2
TGTGCCAGCAGCTTAGTATCGAGCGGGGGGGCGCCCGGGGAGCTGTTTTTT
CASSLVSSGGAPGELFF
>-|few|TRBV13|TRBJ2-1
TGTGCCAGCAGCTTAGTGGCAGGGGATCGGTATGAGCAGTTCTTC
CASSLVAGDRYEQFF
>-|few|TRBV20-1|TRBJ2-3
TGCAGTGCTAGAGATCCAGCGGAGCACACAGATACGCAGTATTTT
CSARDPAEHTDTQYF
>-|-|TRBV27|TRBJ1-4
TGTGCCAGCAGTTTGGGGGGAACTAATGAAAAACTGTTTTTT
CASSLGGTNEKLFF
>TRBD2|-|TRBV3-1|TRBJ2-3
TGTGCCAGCAGCCAAGAAGGCGGGGGGGCAGGTTATACGCAGTATTTT
CASSQEGGGAGYTQYF
>-|few|TRBV5-4|TRBJ2-7
TGTGCCAGCAGCTTGATGGGTACCTACGAGCAGTACTTC
CASSLMGTYEQYF
>-|few|TRBV7-3|TRBJ2-4
TGTGCCAGCAGCTTAACCGGGGGTTTCCTAAACATTCAGTACTTC
CASSLTGGFLNIQYF